The entry below describes one T cell receptor beta chain. Its antigen is not identified. The sample is drawn from a study of T cells in localized non-small cell lung cancer. This table comes from immunoSEQ multiplex PCR, and its TCRdb copy is limited to in-frame clones, with some not included. Of approximately 15,000 clones detected, 85% to 90% appear once; the ten largest clones hold roughly 4%. The study's findings and limits: Clonality of T cells reached its maximum in uninvolved adjacent lung, surpassing tumor. Among blood samples, higher T cell density accompanied longer overall survival. Sequencing involved a lone tumor region, leaving heterogeneity possible.

The CDR3 spans 15 residues. Trimming pared 3 bases from V and 4 bases from J, leaving 13 bases between. Germline loops: CDR1 LNHDA, CDR2 SQIVND (reference sequence). The specimen comprised peripheral blood, sampled before any cancer treatment. The receptor's source is a woman between 40 and 69 years old with stage I lung adenocarcinoma. The rearrangement uses TRBV19 and TRBJ1-5, with D hard to call. The CDR3, as DNA: TGTGCCAGTAGTATTGGTGTCGGTATAAATCAGCCCCAGCATTTT. Translating gives CASSIGVGINQPQHF.